These 6 T cell receptor beta chains came from one sample sequenced in a study of response to subunit inactivated influenza vaccine. Each CDR3 protein gets one entry after TCRdb re-called the RT-PCR reads with MiXCR. Of about 520,000 distinct CDR3 sequences in the sample, about 7.2% were seen once. This specimen was PBMCs from blood, taken around 25 months after vaccination. The receptors were sampled from a man aged 50-75 years who received an inactivated influenza vaccine.

The rearrangement links TRBV4-1 to TRBJ2-7, with D tentatively TRBD1 (6 bases). The CDR3 consists of 14 residues. Germline CDR1 MGHRA, CDR2 YSYEKL. Between the trimmed V and J ends, which lost 4 bases and 5 bases, there was a span of 15 bases. The CDR3 coding sequence is TGCGCCAGCAGCCCGATCCCGGACAGCCACGAGCAGTACTTC. This sequence encodes CASSPIPDSHEQYF.

V is TRBV19 and J is TRBJ2-3, with D perhaps TRBD2 (5 bases). The CDR3 runs 15 residues. V was pared by 3 bases and J by 0 bases, with 10 bases between. The germline CDR1 and CDR2 sequences are LNHDA and SQIVND (reference sequence). CDR3 nucleotides: TGTGCCAGTAGTATGAGGGCCGCTAGCACAGATACGCAGTATTTT. Its translation is CASSMRAASTDTQYF. The variable domain in full, with the rest retrieved from reference TRBV19 and TRBJ2-3, is DGGITQSPKYLFRKEGQNVTLSCEQNLNHDAMYWYRQDPGQGLRLIYYSQIVNDFQKGDIAEGYSVSREKKESFPLTVTSAQKNPTAFYLCASSMRAASTDTQYFGPGTRLTVL.

V usage is TRBV7-2 and J usage is TRBJ2-5; D perhaps matches TRBD2 (5 bases). This CDR3 contains 14 residues. V shed 5 bases and J shed 5 bases, with 15 bases lying between them. Germline loops: CDR1 SGHTA, CDR2 FQGNSA. The DNA of the CDR3 is TGTGCCAGCAGCCCAGACCCGGGGTTGGAGACCCAGTACTTC. It codes for CASSPDPGLETQYF.

This clonotype was recorded a few times. This chain connects TRBV7-2 to TRBJ1-4; TRBD1 is a possible D gene (5 bases). The CDR3 totals 15 residues. Germline V gives CDR1 SGHTA, CDR2 FQGNSA. Trimming stripped 1 base from V and 8 bases from J, with 14 bases between. The CDR3 protein is CASSLVAGAGEKLFF. For the CDR3, the DNA is TGTGCCAGCAGCTTAGTGGCTGGGGCGGGAGAAAAACTGTTTTTT.

This clonotype has ten or more counts. This chain links TRBV5-1 with TRBJ2-1, with TRBD2 identical over 11 bases. The V gene end was trimmed by 1 base and the J gene end by 1 base; junction bases not matched to a gene: 4. The CDR3 covers 17 residues. Germline assignment: CDR1 SGHRS and CDR2 YFSETQ. In DNA form, the CDR3 reads TGCGCCAGCAGCTTGAATAGCGGGAGGGAATCCTACAATGAGCAGTTCTTC. It is translated as CASSLNSGRESYNEQFF.

This clonotype occurred many times. This sequence joins TRBV9 and TRBJ2-3; D is possibly TRBD2 (6 bases). Germline CDR1 reads SGDLS; CDR2 reads YYNGEE. V shed 0 bases and J shed 0 bases, with 20 bases lying between them. The CDR3 is made up of 19 amino acids. The CDR3 reads CASSVDPTPGGTSTDTQYF. The DNA of the CDR3 is TGTGCCAGCAGCGTAGACCCCACTCCTGGGGGGACTAGCACAGATACGCAGTATTTT.